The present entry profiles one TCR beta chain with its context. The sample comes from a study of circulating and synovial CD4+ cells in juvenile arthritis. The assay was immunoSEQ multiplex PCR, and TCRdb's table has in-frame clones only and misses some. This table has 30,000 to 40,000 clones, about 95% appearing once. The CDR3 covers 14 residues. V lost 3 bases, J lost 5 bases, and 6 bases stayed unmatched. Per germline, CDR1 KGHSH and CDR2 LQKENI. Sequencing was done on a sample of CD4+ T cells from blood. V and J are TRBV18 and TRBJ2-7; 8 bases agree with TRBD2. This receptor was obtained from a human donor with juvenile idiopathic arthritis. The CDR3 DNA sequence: TGTGCCAGCTCACCCACCAGCGGGAGCAACGAGCAGTACTTC. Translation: CASSPTSGSNEQYF.